This TCR beta chain appears in the sequencing data of a study of T cell responses to AZD1222 COVID-19 vaccine. Points from the study as a whole: Mapped onto spike, vaccine-associated CD4 TCRs spanned it and were dominant at 160-218 and 743-854. Repertoires in all cases were sampled only once the peak T cell response had passed. An increase in Spike-specific TCR breadth and depth was observed after two AZD1222 doses.

This CDR3 comprises 14 residues. Trimming pared 4 bases from V and 1 base from J, leaving 10 bases between. Per germline, CDR1 SGHTA and CDR2 FQGNSA. Second doses that came at about 4 or about 12 weeks were put together. Here immunoSEQ multiplex PCR was the method, and the copy in TCRdb shows in-frame clones only, minus some. The sample lists more than 110,000 clones; roughly 90% were seen once. To note about this clone: The target antigen is unknown.

The chain recombines TRBV7-2 with TRBJ2-5; no clear D. The material was peripheral blood, obtained 28 days after the second AZD1222 dose. This TCR was sampled from an adult who received the AZD1222 COVID-19 vaccine. The CDR3 DNA reads TGTGCCAGCAGCTCGCACGGGTTCCAAGAGACCCAGTACTTC. Amino acids: CASSSHGFQETQYF.